The 27 T cell receptor beta chains below were found in one sample sequenced in a study of read filtering for tumor transcriptome and immune sequencing. From about 400 ng of RNA, a library with molecular barcoded alpha/delta and beta/gamma adaptors was made. MiXCR, applied by TCRdb to the reads, yields one record per CDR3 protein. Here the sample spans 40,000 to 50,000 distinct CDR3 sequences, roughly 12% being singletons. Source material: a population of CD138-negative cells sorted from bone marrow. Every receptor here comes from a donor at least 40 years old with multiple myeloma.

This clonotype was detected a few times. This clone may be a read error of a much larger clone one base away. V and J are TRBV28 and TRBJ1-1; D gene uncertain. Looked up from germline, CDR1 is MDHEN and CDR2 is SYDVKM. There are 14 residues in the CDR3. V lost 5 bases, J lost 1 base, and 11 bases lay in between. The CDR3 DNA is TGTGCCAGCAGTATCGGCCACGCGAACACTGAAGCTTTCTTT. Residues: CASSIGHANTEAFF.

This clonotype was picked up many times. V and J are TRBV4-1 and TRBJ2-7; D is perhaps TRBD1 (6 bases). The CDR3 is 14 residues long. The germline V and J ends were trimmed by 4 bases and 2 bases, with 12 bases remaining between them. CDR1 and CDR2 from the germline V gene are MGHRA and YSYEKL. CDR3 nucleotide sequence: TGCGCCAGCAGCCTCCAGGACAGCCCCTACGAGCAGTACTTC. It is translated as CASSLQDSPYEQYF.

This clonotype was counted at least ten times. The rearrangement links TRBV6-5 to TRBJ2-5; unclear D gene. Deletions cut 0 bases from V and 5 bases from J, with 10 bases between. The CDR3 runs 14 residues. Germline CDR1 MNHEY, CDR2 SVGAGI. The DNA for the CDR3 is TGTGCCAGCAGTTACTCGCTTTCTAGGGAGACCCAGTACTTC. This sequence encodes CASSYSLSRETQYF.

This clonotype was detected ten times or more. V is TRBV4-3 and J is TRBJ2-4, with 8 bases identical to TRBD2. The germline V gene encodes CDR1 LGHNA and CDR2 YSLEER. The junction had 7 bases not matched to a gene; V was cut back by 0 bases and J by 6 bases. CDR3 length equals 16 residues. CDR3 amino acids: CASSQEAGLAGNIQYF. The CDR3 coding sequence is TGCGCCAGCAGCCAAGAGGCCGGACTAGCTGGAAACATTCAGTACTTC.

The table lists this clonotype with many counts. The rearrangement links TRBV29-1 to TRBJ2-7; D might be TRBD2 (7 bases). Trimming took off 5 bases at V and 3 bases at J, with 11 bases between the two ends. CDR3 length: 12 amino acids. Germline lookup yields CDR1 SQVTM and CDR2 ANQGSEA. The CDR3 loop reads CSVRGAYYEQYF. DNA of the CDR3: TGCAGCGTTCGGGGGGCCTACTACGAGCAGTACTTC.

This clonotype was detected ten times or more. The chain links TRBV11-2 to TRBJ2-3; 10 nucleotides match TRBD1. This CDR3 region has 16 residues. Germline trimming cut 2 bases from V and 5 bases from J; bases unmatched to any gene: 7. CDR1 is SGHAT, CDR2 FQNNGV, per germline. For the CDR3, the DNA is TGTGCCAGCAGCTTACAGACAGGGGGCGCAAGAGATACGCAGTATTTT. Protein: CASSLQTGGARDTQYF.

The sample holds many counts of this clonotype. The chain recombines TRBV5-1 with TRBJ2-7; TRBD2 aligns across 7 bases. Trimming took 1 base from V and 3 from J; bases not matched to a gene: 4. The CDR3 covers 14 residues. Germline V gives CDR1 SGHRS, CDR2 YFSETQ. CDR3 nucleotide sequence: TGCGCCAGCAGCTTGAAGCGGGGTCTCTACGAGCAGTACTTC. Its translation: CASSLKRGLYEQYF.

With respect to this clonotype: A much more abundant neighbour one base away suggests this may be a read error. The chain recombines TRBV24-1 with TRBJ2-1, with D tentatively TRBD1 (6 bases). CDR1 and CDR2 (germline): KGHDR, SFDVKD. CDR3 size: 14 residues. CDR3 amino acids: CAASGGGRANEQFF. The CDR3 nucleotides are TGTGCCGCCAGTGGGGGCGGACGGGCGAATGAGCAGTTCTTC.

This clonotype was seen ten or more times. The V and J genes are TRBV7-9 and TRBJ2-3, with D unclear. Germline loops: CDR1 SEHNR, CDR2 FQNEAQ (reference sequence). The CDR3 covers 15 residues. With 4 bases removed from V and 1 base from J, the gap between germline ends came to 12 bases. The CDR3 region is CASSSQFIGTDTQYF. Written as DNA, the CDR3 is TGTGCCAGCAGCTCCCAGTTCATAGGCACAGATACGCAGTATTTT.

This clonotype was picked up many times. The CDR3 DNA follows: TGTGCCAGCAGTTACGGCCTAGCGGGACACTACGAGCAGTACTTC. Amino acids: CASSYGLAGHYEQYF. The J gene is TRBJ2-7, the V gene TRBV6-2 or TRBV6-3, with 9 bases lining up with TRBD2. Germline V gene lookup returns CDR1 MNHEY and CDR2 SVGEGT. The CDR3 consists of 15 residues. The J segment lost 3 bases and the V segment lost 2 bases, leaving 5 bases of the junction unmatched.

This sequence joins TRBV20-1 and TRBJ2-4; D might be TRBD2 (5 bases). The CDR3 length is 14 residues. Germline V lookup: CDR1 DFQATT, CDR2 SNEGSKA (reference sequence). V lost 6 bases to trimming and J lost 4 bases, with 16 bases between them. The CDR3: CSAGGRTEKNIQYF. In DNA form, the CDR3 reads TGCAGTGCAGGAGGTAGGACGGAGAAAAACATTCAGTACTTC.

This clonotype was counted between two and nine times. The J gene is TRBJ2-1, the V gene TRBV27; perhaps TRBD2 as D (6 bases). The V and J ends lost 6 bases and 5 bases respectively, with 17 bases between them. This CDR3 contains 15 residues. CDR1 MNHEY and CDR2 SMNVEV come from the germline V gene (reference sequence). CDR3 in amino acids: CASREWGLTDNEQFF. In DNA form, the CDR3 reads TGTGCCAGCAGGGAGTGGGGACTCACAGACAATGAGCAGTTCTTC.

This clonotype was observed many times. V usage is TRBV20-1 and J usage is TRBJ2-7; no clear D gene. Germline V gene sequence: CDR1 DFQATT, CDR2 SNEGSKA (reference sequence). V shed 0 bases and J shed 0 bases, with 12 bases lying between them. The CDR3 totals 15 residues. The CDR3: CSARDNRRHSYEQYF. CDR3 nucleotide sequence: TGCAGTGCTAGAGATAACCGGCGTCACTCCTACGAGCAGTACTTC.

The table lists this clonotype with many counts. The chain combines TRBV30 with TRBJ2-7, with 12 bases matching TRBD2. Germline trimming cut 3 bases from V and 0 bases from J; bases unmatched to any gene: 0. Germline-derived CDR1 and CDR2 are GTSNPN and SVGIG (reference sequence). The CDR3 length is 14 residues. This chain's CDR3 is CAWRTSGSSYEQYF. CDR3 nucleotide sequence: TGTGCCTGGAGGACTAGCGGGAGCTCCTACGAGCAGTACTTC.

This clonotype has a count of ten or more. The genes are TRBV24-1 and TRBJ2-3, with 10 bases that match TRBD1. With 9 bases clipped from V and 10 bases from J, the junction kept 12 bases outside the gene matches. This CDR3 has 14 amino acids. Germline assignment: CDR1 KGHDR and CDR2 SFDVKD. Here the CDR3 DNA reads TGTGCCACCCCGACAGGGGGCTCCCCTTTTCCGCAGTATTTT. This sequence encodes CATPTGGSPFPQYF.

This clonotype appeared many times. V is TRBV29-1 and J is TRBJ2-3; a possible D gene is TRBD1 (6 bases). Looked up from germline, CDR1 is SQVTM and CDR2 is ANQGSEA. Trimming took off 7 bases at V and 1 base at J, with 15 bases between the two ends. CDR3 length equals 14 residues. The chain's CDR3 is CSAPGTYRTDTQYF. In DNA, the CDR3 is TGCAGCGCACCCGGGACATACCGCACAGATACGCAGTATTTT.

This clonotype was observed a handful of times. A read error is possible here, since a much larger clone lies one base away. This rearrangement joins TRBV7-9 to TRBJ2-5, with D possibly being TRBD1 (6 bases). The germline V and J ends were trimmed by 5 bases and 4 bases, with 20 bases remaining between them. The length of the CDR3 is 16 residues. Germline-derived CDR1 and CDR2 are SEHNR and FQNEAQ (reference sequence). The CDR3 DNA follows: TGTGCCAGCAGCCTACCAAGGACAGTCCTGGGAGAGACCCAGTACTTC. Its protein product is CASSLPRTVLGETQYF.

There are a few counts of this clonotype. A much larger clonotype is one base distant, so this may be a read error. This chain connects TRBV7-9 to TRBJ2-5; D perhaps matches TRBD2 (6 bases). Germline V gene sequence: CDR1 SEHNR, CDR2 FQNEAQ (reference sequence). This CDR3 has 15 amino acids. The CDR3 is CAGSLVVAAQETQYF. The CDR3 coding sequence is TGTGCCGGCAGCTTGGTAGTAGCGGCTCAAGAGACCCAGTACTTC. Looking up the rest from reference TRBV7-9 and TRBJ2-5 gives the full variable domain: DTGVSQNPRHKITKRGQNVTFRCDPISEHNRLYWYRQTLGQGPEFLTYFQNEAQLEKSRLLSDRFSAERPKGSFSTLEIQRTEQGDSAMYLCAGSLVVAAQETQYFGPGTRLLVL.

This clonotype was seen many times. The chain couples TRBV19 to TRBJ1-1; D is unresolved. CDR3 length: 13 residues. The V gene lost 4 bases and the J gene lost 3 bases, with 9 bases spanning the gap. The V gene's germline CDR1 is LNHDA and CDR2 SQIVND (reference sequence). The CDR3 reads CASSRQRDTEAFF. As DNA, the CDR3 is TGTGCCAGTAGTAGGCAAAGGGACACTGAAGCTTTCTTT.

This clonotype was seen repeatedly, ten times or more. The V and J genes are TRBV4-3 and TRBJ2-5, with no clear D. The CDR3 is made up of 15 amino acids. The V end lost 3 bases, the J end lost 3 bases, and 14 bases lay between the germline ends. Germline CDR1 reads LGHNA; CDR2 reads YSLEER. CDR3 protein: CASSHGFDGKETQYF. As DNA, the CDR3 is TGCGCCAGCAGCCATGGATTTGACGGTAAAGAGACCCAGTACTTC.

Ten or more counts support this clonotype. The junction differs from germline at one of its ends, possibly a read error. V is TRBV12-3 or TRBV12-4 and J is TRBJ1-1; 8 bases agree with TRBD1. The CDR3 has 15 residues. The CDR3 DNA sequence: TGTGCCAGCAGATTAGACAGGGGCATGAACACTGAAGCTTTCTTT. It codes for CASRLDRGMNTEAFF.

There are a few counts of this clonotype. The chain carries TRBV7-8 and TRBJ1-5; 7 bases are a match to TRBD1. The CDR3 sequence is 16 residues long. Germline V gives CDR1 SGHVS, CDR2 FQNEAQ. The V and J ends lost 5 bases and 4 bases, in that order; junction bases with no gene match: 11. The CDR3 sequence: CASSTDRDRNNQPQHF. CDR3 in DNA: TGTGCCAGCAGCACGGACCGGGACAGAAATAATCAGCCCCAGCATTTT.

A word on this clonotype: This clone may be a read error of a much larger clone one base away. The V gene is TRBV10-3, the J gene TRBJ2-1; 7 bases map to TRBD2. Germline CDR1 and CDR2: ENHRY and SYGVKD. With V trimmed by 3 bases and J by 6 bases, 8 bases remained unmatched. The CDR3 sequence is 15 residues long. This chain's CDR3 is CAISEAGRTSNEQFF. CDR3 nucleotides: TGTGCCATCAGTGAAGCGGGACGGACCAGCAATGAGCAGTTCTTC.

The sample holds many counts of this clonotype. This rearrangement joins TRBV11-1 to TRBJ2-7; 10 nucleotides align to TRBD2. This CDR3 has 17 residues. CDR1 and CDR2 from the germline V gene are SGHAT and FQDESV (reference sequence). The V and J ends lost 5 bases and 2 bases, in that order; junction bases with no gene match: 12. CDR3 in amino acids: CASSPFTPSGGPYEQYF. Here the CDR3 DNA reads TGTGCCAGCAGCCCTTTTACGCCTAGCGGGGGACCCTACGAGCAGTACTTC. Combining the CDR3 with reference TRBV11-1 and TRBJ2-7 gives the whole variable domain EAEVAQSPRYKITEKSQAVAFWCDPISGHATLYWYRQILGQGPELLVQFQDESVVDDSQLPKDRFSAERLKGVDSTLKIQPAELGDSAMYLCASSPFTPSGGPYEQYFGPGTRLTVT.

The table lists this clonotype with many counts. The rearrangement links TRBV2 to TRBJ2-3; D not resolved. Germline V lookup: CDR1 SNHLY, CDR2 FYNNEI. The CDR3 covers 12 residues. Between the trimmed V and J ends, which lost 6 bases and 2 bases, there was a span of 6 bases. This CDR3 reads CASSPYTDTQYF. The CDR3 nucleotides read TGTGCCAGCAGCCCGTACACAGATACGCAGTATTTT. The variable domain in full, with the rest retrieved from reference TRBV2 and TRBJ2-3, is EPEVTQTPSHQVTQMGQEVILRCVPISNHLYFYWYRQILGQKVEFLVSFYNNEISEKSEIFDDQFSVERPDGSNFTLKIRSTKLEDSAMYFCASSPYTDTQYFGPGTRLTVL.

This clonotype is medium-sized (0.01 to 0.1%) by share. The chain couples TRBV7-2 to TRBJ2-1, with 14 bases lining up with TRBD2. The germline gives CDR1 SGHTA, CDR2 FQGNSA. The J segment lost 9 bases and the V segment lost 2 bases, leaving 12 bases of the junction unmatched. The CDR3 totals 18 residues. CDR3 region: CASSLLGGTSGRGGEQFF. The CDR3 coding sequence is TGTGCCAGCAGCTTACTCGGAGGGACTAGCGGGAGAGGGGGTGAGCAGTTCTTC.

This clonotype was seen repeatedly, ten times or more. This chain's CDR3 is CASSLYRGGRTDTQYF. Here the CDR3 DNA reads TGTGCCAGCAGCTTATATCGGGGTGGGAGGACAGATACGCAGTATTTT. The V gene is TRBV7-2, the J gene TRBJ2-3; TRBD2 is a possible D gene (6 bases). V lost 2 bases and J 3 bases, leaving 15 bases between the germline ends. The CDR3 length is 16 residues. CDR1 is SGHTA and CDR2 is FQGNSA in the germline V gene.